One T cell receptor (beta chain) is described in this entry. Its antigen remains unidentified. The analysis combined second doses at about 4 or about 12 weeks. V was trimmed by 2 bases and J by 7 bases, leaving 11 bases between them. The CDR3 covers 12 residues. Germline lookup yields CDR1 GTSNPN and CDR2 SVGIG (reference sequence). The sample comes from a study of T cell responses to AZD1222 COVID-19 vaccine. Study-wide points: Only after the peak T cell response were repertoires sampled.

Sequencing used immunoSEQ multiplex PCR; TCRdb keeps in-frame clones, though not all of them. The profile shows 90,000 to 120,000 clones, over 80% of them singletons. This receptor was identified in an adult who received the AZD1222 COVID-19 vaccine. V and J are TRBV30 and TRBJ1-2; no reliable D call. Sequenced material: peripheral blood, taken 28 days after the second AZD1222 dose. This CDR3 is CAWSPHPAGYTF. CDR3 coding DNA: TGTGCCTGGAGTCCGCATCCGGCTGGCTACACCTTC.